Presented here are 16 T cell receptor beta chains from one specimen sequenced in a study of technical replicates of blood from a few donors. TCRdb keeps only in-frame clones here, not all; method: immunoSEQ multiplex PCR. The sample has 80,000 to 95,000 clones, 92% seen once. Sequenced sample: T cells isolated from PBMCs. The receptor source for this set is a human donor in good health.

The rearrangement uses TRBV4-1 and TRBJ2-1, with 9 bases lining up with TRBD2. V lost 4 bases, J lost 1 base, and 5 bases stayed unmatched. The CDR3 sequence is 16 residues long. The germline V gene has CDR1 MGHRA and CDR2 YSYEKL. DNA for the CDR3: TGCGCCAGCAGCCTTAGCGGGAGCTCATCCTACAATGAGCAGTTCTTC. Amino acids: CASSLSGSSSYNEQFF.

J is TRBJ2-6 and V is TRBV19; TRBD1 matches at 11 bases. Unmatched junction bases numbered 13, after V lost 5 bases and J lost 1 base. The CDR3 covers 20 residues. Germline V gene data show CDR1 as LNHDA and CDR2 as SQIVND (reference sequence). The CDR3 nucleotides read TGTGCCAGTAGTTTCCCGGCGGGACAGGGGGTGCGGTCTGGGGCCAACGTCCTGACTTTC. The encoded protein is CASSFPAGQGVRSGANVLTF.

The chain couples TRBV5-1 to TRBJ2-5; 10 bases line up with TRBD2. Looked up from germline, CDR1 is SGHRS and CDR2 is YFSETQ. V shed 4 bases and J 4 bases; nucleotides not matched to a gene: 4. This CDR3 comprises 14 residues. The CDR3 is CASSDLAGGETQYF. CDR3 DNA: TGCGCCAGCAGCGATTTAGCGGGAGGAGAGACCCAGTACTTC.

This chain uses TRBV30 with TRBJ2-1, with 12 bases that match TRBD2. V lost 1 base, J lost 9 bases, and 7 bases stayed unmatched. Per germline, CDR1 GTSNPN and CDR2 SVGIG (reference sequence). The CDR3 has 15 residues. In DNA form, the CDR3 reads TGTGCCTGGAGTGGTTCTCTAGCGGGGGGGGTTGAGCAGTTCTTC. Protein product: CAWSGSLAGGVEQFF.

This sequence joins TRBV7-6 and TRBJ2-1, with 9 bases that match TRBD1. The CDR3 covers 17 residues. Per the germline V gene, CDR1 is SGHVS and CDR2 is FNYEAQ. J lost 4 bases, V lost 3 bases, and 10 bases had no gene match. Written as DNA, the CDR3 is TGTGCCAGCAGCTTTATTCCCGACAGGGGGTTTTACAATGAGCAGTTCTTC. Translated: CASSFIPDRGFYNEQFF.

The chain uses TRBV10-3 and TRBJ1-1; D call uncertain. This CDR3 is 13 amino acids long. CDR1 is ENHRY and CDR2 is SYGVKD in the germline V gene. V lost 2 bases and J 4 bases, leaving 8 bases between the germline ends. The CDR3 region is CAISESVATEAFF. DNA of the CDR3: TGTGCCATCAGTGAGAGTGTGGCCACTGAAGCTTTCTTT.

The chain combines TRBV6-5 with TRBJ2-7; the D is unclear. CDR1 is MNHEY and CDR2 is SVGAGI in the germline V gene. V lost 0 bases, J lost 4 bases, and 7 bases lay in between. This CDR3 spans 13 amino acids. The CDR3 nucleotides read TGTGCCAGCAGTTACTCGGCAAAATACGAGCAGTACTTC. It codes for CASSYSAKYEQYF.

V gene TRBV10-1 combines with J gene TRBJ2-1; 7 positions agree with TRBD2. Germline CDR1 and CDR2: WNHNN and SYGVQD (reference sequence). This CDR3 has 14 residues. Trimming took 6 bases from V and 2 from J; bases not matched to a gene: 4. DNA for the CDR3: TGCGCCAGCAGCTCTAGCGGAGCCTACAATGAGCAGTTCTTC. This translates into CASSSSGAYNEQFF.

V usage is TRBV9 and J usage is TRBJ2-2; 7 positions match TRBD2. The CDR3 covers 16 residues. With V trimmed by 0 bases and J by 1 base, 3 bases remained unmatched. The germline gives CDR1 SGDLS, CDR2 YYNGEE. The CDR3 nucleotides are TGTGCCAGCAGCGTAGAGCTAGCGGTGAACACCGGGGAGCTGTTTTTT. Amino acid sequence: CASSVELAVNTGELFF.

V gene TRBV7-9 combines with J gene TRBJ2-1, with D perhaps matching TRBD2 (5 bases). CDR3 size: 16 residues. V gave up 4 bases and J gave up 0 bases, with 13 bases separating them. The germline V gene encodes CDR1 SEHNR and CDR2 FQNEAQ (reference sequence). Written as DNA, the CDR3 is TGTGCCAGCAGCTCGGTGTTGGGGAGCTCCTACAATGAGCAGTTCTTC. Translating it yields CASSSVLGSSYNEQFF.

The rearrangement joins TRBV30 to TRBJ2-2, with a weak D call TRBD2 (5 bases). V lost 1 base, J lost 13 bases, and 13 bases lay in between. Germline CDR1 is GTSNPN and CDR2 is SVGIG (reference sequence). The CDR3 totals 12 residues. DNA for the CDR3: TGTGCCTGGAGTGACCCCCCTCGGGGGCTGTTTTTT. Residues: CAWSDPPRGLFF. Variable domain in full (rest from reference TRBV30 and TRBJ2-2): SQTIHQWPATLVQPVGSPLSLECTVEGTSNPNLYWYRQAAGRGLQLLFYSVGIGQISSEVPQNLSASRPQDRQFILSSKKLLLSDSGFYLCAWSDPPRGLFFGEGSRLTVL.

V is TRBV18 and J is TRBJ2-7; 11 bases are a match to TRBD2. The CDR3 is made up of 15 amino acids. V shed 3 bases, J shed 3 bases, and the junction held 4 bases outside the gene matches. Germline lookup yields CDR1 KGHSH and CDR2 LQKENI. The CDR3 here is CASSPSGTSGYEQYF. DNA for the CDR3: TGTGCCAGCTCACCTTCCGGGACTAGCGGCTACGAGCAGTACTTC.

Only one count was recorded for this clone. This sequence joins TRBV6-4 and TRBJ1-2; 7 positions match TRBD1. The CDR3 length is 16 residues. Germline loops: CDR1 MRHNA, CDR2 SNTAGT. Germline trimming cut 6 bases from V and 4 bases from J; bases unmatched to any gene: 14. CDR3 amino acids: CASRARDSRRFYGYTF. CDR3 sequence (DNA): TGTGCCAGCAGAGCCCGGGACAGCCGCCGATTCTATGGCTACACCTTC.

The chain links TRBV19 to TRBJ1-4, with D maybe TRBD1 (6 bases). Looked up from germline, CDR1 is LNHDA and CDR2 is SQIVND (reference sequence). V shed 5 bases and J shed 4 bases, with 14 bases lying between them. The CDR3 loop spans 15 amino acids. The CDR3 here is CASSLVQGINEKLFF. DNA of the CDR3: TGTGCCAGTAGTCTTGTTCAGGGGATTAATGAAAAACTGTTTTTT.

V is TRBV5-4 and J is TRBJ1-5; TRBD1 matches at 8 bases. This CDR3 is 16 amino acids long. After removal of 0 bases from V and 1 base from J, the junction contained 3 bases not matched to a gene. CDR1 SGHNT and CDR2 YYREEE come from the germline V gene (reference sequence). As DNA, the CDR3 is TGTGCCAGCAGCTTGGATGGACAGGGAAGCAATCAGCCCCAGCATTTT. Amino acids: CASSLDGQGSNQPQHF.

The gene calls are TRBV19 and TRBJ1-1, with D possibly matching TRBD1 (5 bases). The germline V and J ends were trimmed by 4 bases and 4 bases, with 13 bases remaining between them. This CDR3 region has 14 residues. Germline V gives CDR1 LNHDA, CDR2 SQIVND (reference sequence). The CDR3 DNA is TGTGCCAGTAGTAAGCAGGGTGTCGCCACTGAAGCTTTCTTT. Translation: CASSKQGVATEAFF.